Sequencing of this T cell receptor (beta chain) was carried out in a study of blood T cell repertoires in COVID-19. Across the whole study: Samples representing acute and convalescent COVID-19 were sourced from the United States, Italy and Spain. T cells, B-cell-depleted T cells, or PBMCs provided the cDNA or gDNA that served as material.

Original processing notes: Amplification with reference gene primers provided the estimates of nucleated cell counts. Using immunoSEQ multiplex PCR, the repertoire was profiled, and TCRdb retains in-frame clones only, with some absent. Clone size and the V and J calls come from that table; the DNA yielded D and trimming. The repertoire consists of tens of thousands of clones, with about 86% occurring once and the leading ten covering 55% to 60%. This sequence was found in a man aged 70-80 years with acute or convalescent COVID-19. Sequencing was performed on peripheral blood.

The CDR3 bases are TGTGCCTCGGAGGATTATAATTCACCCCTCCACTTT. As protein: CASEDYNSPLHF. The chain joins TRBV5-6 to TRBJ1-6, with unresolved D. Trimming took 10 bases from V and 4 from J, leaving 9 bases between them. Germline CDR1 and CDR2: SGHDT and YYEEEE. The CDR3 is 12 amino acids.